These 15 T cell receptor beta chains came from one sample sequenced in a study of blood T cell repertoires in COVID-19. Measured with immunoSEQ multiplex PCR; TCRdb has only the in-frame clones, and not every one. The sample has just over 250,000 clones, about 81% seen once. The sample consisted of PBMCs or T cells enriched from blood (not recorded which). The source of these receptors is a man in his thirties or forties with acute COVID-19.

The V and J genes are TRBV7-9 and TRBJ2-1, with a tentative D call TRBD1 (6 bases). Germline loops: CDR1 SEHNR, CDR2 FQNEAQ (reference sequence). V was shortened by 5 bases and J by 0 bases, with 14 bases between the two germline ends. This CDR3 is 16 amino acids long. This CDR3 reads CASSLLQGNSYNEQFF. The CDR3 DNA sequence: TGTGCCAGCAGCCTCTTACAGGGAAACTCCTACAATGAGCAGTTCTTC.

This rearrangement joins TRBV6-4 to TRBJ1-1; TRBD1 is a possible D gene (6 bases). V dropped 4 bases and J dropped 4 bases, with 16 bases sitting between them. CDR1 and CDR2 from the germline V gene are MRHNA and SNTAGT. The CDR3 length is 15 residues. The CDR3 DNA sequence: TGTGCCAGCAGTGTTACGACAGGTGGCGGCACTGAAGCTTTCTTT. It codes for CASSVTTGGGTEAFF.

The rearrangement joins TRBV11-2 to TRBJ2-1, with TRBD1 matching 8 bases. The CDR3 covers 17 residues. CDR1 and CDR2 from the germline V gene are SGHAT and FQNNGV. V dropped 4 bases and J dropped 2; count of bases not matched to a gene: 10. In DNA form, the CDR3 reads TGTGCCAGCAGCTCCCGGACAGGGCCTATGACCTACAATGAGCAGTTCTTC. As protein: CASSSRTGPMTYNEQFF.

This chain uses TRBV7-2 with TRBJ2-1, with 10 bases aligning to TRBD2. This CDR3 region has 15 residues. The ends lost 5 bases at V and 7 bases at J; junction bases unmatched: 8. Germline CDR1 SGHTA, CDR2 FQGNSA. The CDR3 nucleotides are TGTGCCAGCAGCAAGGGGACTAGCGAGAGGAATGAGCAGTTCTTC. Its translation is CASSKGTSERNEQFF.

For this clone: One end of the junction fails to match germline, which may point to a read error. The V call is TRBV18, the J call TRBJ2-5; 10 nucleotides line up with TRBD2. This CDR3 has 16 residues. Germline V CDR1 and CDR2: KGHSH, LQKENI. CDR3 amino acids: CASSRGSSGGQQTQYF. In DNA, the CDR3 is TGTGCCAGCTCACGGGGGTCTAGCGGGGGCCAACAGACCCAGTACTTC.

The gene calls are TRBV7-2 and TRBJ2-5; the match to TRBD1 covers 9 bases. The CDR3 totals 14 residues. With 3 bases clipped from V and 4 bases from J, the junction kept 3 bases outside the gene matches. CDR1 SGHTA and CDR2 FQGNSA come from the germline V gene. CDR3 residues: CASSLGQGVETQYF. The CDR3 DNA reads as TGTGCCAGCAGCTTGGGACAGGGTGTAGAGACCCAGTACTTC.

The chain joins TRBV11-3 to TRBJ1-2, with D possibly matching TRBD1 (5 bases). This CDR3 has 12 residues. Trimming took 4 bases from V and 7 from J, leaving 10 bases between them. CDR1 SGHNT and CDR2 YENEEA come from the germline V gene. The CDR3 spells CASSSGPSGYTF. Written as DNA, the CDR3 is TGTGCCAGCAGCTCAGGGCCCTCTGGCTACACCTTC.

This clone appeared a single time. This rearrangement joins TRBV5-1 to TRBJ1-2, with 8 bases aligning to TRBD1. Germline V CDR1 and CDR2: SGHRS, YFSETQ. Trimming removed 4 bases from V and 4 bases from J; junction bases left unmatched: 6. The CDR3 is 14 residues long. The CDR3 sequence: CASSLTTGAYGYTF. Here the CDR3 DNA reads TGCGCCAGCAGCCTTACGACAGGGGCCTATGGCTACACCTTC. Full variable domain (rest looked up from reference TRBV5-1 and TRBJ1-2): KAGVTQTPRYLIKTRGQQVTLSCSPISGHRSVSWYQQTPGQGLQFLFEYFSETQRNKGNFPGRFSGRQFSNSRSEMNVSTLELGDSALYLCASSLTTGAYGYTFGSGTRLTVV.

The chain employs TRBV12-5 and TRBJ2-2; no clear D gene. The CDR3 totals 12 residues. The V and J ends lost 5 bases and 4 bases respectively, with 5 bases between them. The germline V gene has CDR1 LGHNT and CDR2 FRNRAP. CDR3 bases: TGTGCTAGTGGTCACAGCACCGGGGAGCTGTTTTTT. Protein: CASGHSTGELFF.

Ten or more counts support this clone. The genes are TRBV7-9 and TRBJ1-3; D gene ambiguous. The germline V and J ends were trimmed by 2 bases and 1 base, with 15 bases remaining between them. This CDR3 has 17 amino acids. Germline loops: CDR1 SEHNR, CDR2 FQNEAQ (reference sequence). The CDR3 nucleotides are TGTGCCAGCAGCTTAAATCCGGCGGTCACGTCTGGAAACACCATATATTTT. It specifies CASSLNPAVTSGNTIYF.

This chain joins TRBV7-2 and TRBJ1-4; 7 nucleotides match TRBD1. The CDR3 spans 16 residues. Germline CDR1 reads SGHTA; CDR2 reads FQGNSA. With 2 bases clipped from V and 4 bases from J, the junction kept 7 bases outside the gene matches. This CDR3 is CASSLTPGQINEKLFF. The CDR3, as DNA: TGTGCCAGCAGCTTAACCCCGGGACAGATTAATGAAAAACTGTTTTTT.

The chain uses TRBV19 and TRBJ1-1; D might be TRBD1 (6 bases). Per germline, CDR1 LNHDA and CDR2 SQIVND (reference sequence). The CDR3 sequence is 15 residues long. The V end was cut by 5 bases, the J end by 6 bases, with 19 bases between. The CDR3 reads CASSPDGGAGAEAFF. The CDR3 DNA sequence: TGTGCCAGTAGTCCCGATGGGGGGGCCGGGGCTGAAGCTTTCTTT.

The CDR3 spells CASSRTSAGNTIYF. The CDR3 bases are TGTGCCAGCAGCAGGACTTCGGCCGGAAACACCATATATTTT. The genes are TRBV7-2 and TRBJ1-3; D is uncertain. This CDR3 region has 14 residues. CDR1 and CDR2 (germline): SGHTA, FQGNSA. Trimming cost V 5 bases and J 4 bases, with 12 bases left between them.

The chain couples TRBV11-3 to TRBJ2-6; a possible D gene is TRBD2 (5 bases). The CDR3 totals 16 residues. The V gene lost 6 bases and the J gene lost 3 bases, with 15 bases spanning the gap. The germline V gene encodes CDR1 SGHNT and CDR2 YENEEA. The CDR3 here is CASRDRRAGGANVLTF. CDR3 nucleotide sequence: TGTGCCAGCAGGGACCGACGGGCGGGTGGGGCCAACGTCCTGACTTTC.

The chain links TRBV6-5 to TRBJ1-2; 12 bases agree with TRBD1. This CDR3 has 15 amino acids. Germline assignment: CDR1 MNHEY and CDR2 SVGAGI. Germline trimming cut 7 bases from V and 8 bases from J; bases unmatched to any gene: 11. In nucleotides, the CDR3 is TGTGCCAGCACTCTCCTAGCCGGGACAGGGGGCGGCTACACCTTC. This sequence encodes CASTLLAGTGGGYTF.